Below, 10 T cell receptor beta chains from the same sample are listed, as sequenced in a study of blood T cell repertoires in COVID-19. Here immunoSEQ multiplex PCR was the method, and the copy in TCRdb shows in-frame clones only, minus some. The data hold under 300,000 clones, with roughly nine tenths observed a single time. The sample taken for sequencing was PBMCs or T cells enriched from blood (not recorded which). Source of these receptors: a woman between 18 and 29 years old who had recovered from COVID-19.

V usage is TRBV27 and J usage is TRBJ2-1, with D perhaps matching TRBD2 (6 bases). Germline lookup yields CDR1 MNHEY and CDR2 SMNVEV (reference sequence). V shed 5 bases and J shed 5 bases, with 10 bases lying between them. This CDR3 is built from 13 residues. The CDR3 here is CASSGGTHNEQFF. The CDR3 region has the DNA TGTGCCAGCAGTGGGGGGACTCACAATGAGCAGTTCTTC.

The rearrangement joins TRBV4-1 to TRBJ1-5; a possible D gene is TRBD1 (6 bases). CDR3 length equals 17 residues. Per germline, CDR1 MGHRA and CDR2 YSYEKL. V lost 0 bases to trimming and J lost 4 bases, with 16 bases between them. The CDR3 sequence: CASSQDAAGAGNQPQHF. Here the CDR3 DNA reads TGCGCCAGCAGCCAAGATGCGGCAGGGGCTGGGAATCAGCCCCAGCATTTT.

The chain joins TRBV20-1 to TRBJ2-6; TRBD2 is a possible D gene (5 bases). This CDR3 has 11 residues. Trimming stripped 3 bases from V and 11 bases from J, with 8 bases between. CDR1 is DFQATT, CDR2 SNEGSKA, per germline (reference sequence). The CDR3 nucleotides are TGCAGTGCTAGGGGAGACTACGTCCTGACTTTC. Protein sequence: CSARGDYVLTF.

The chain employs TRBV12-3 or TRBV12-4 and TRBJ2-7; the D gene is possibly TRBD2 (6 bases). V was cut by 7 bases and J by 0 bases, with 10 bases left in between. The CDR3 loop spans 13 amino acids. CDR3 nucleotide sequence: TGTGCCAGCACGGCGGGGAGCTCCTACGAGCAGTACTTC. This encodes CASTAGSSYEQYF.

This chain joins TRBV4-2 and TRBJ2-5; 8 bases match TRBD2. Germline CDR1 LGHNA, CDR2 YNFKEQ. This CDR3 spans 19 amino acids. The ends lost 1 base at V and 1 base at J; junction bases unmatched: 14. CDR3 nucleotide sequence: TGTGCCAGCAGCCAAGTTAAAACGACGCTAGCGGGTCTCCAAGAGACCCAGTACTTC. Encoded protein: CASSQVKTTLAGLQETQYF.

The chain employs TRBV7-9 and TRBJ1-5, with 11 bases lining up with TRBD1. The CDR3 is 15 residues long. Germline CDR1 reads SEHNR; CDR2 reads FQNEAQ (reference sequence). With 5 bases clipped from V and 4 bases from J, the junction kept 4 bases outside the gene matches. CDR3 in amino acids: CASSVGTGGNQPQHF. As DNA, the CDR3 is TGTGCCAGCAGCGTCGGGACAGGGGGGAATCAGCCCCAGCATTTT.

The chain carries TRBV29-1 and TRBJ1-1; TRBD1 matches at 7 bases. The V gene end was trimmed by 4 bases and the J gene end by 2 bases; junction bases not matched to a gene: 7. Germline CDR1 SQVTM, CDR2 ANQGSEA. CDR3 size: 14 residues. In nucleotides, the CDR3 is TGCAGCGTTGCGCGGACAGGAGGTAACACTGAAGCTTTCTTT. Translation: CSVARTGGNTEAFF.

V gene TRBV11-2 combines with J gene TRBJ2-3; D is unclear. Trimming removed 1 base from V and 10 bases from J, with 9 bases in between. Germline CDR1 reads SGHAT; CDR2 reads FQNNGV. The CDR3 runs 12 residues. CDR3: CASSLGGNSQYF. CDR3 DNA: TGTGCCAGCAGCTTAGGTGGCAATTCGCAGTATTTT.

V and J are TRBV9 and TRBJ1-1; D is unresolved. Trimming pared 3 bases from V and 6 bases from J, leaving 12 bases between. The CDR3 spans 13 residues. Germline CDR1 and CDR2: SGDLS and YYNGEE. The CDR3 nucleotides read TGTGCCAGCAGCGATAATCAGAATCCTGAAGCTTTCTTT. Translated, it gives CASSDNQNPEAFF.

The chain employs TRBV9 and TRBJ1-2; D is unclear. Deletions cut 4 bases from V and 6 bases from J, with 10 bases between. Germline CDR1 and CDR2: SGDLS and YYNGEE. The CDR3 extends over 12 amino acids. The CDR3 nucleotides read TGTGCCAGCAGCCCTTCAAAGCATGGCTACACCTTC. Its protein is CASSPSKHGYTF.